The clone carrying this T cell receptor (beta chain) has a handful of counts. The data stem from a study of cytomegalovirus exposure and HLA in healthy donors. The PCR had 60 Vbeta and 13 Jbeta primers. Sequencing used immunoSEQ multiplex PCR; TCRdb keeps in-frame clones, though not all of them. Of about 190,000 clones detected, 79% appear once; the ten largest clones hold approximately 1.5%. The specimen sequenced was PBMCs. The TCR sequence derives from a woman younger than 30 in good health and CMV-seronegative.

CDR3 in DNA: TGTGCCAGCGCGGAGAGCTCTGGAAACACCATATATTTT. It codes for CASAESSGNTIYF. The V and J genes are TRBV6-5 and TRBJ1-3, with D hard to call. With 8 bases removed from V and 0 bases from J, the gap between germline ends came to 8 bases. CDR3 length: 13 amino acids. Germline V gene data show CDR1 as MNHEY and CDR2 as SVGAGI.